The 28 T cell receptor beta chains listed next were all sequenced from one sample in a study of OX40 agonist ivuxolimab in advanced cancers. Assay: immunoSEQ multiplex PCR; the TCRdb copy retains only in-frame clones and omits some. This table has tens of thousands of clones, around 89% appearing once. Sequenced material: CD4+ or CD8+ T cells sorted from blood, taken in a trial of the OX40 agonist ivuxolimab. These receptors came from an adult with an advanced solid tumor such as melanoma, head and neck, liver or kidney cancer.

V usage is TRBV5-6 and J usage is TRBJ1-1; 8 bases align to TRBD1. The CDR3 consists of 14 residues. Per the germline V gene, CDR1 is SGHDT and CDR2 is YYEEEE. V trimming: 7 bases; J trimming: 1 base; junction bases outside the gene matches: 6. The CDR3 DNA follows: TGTGCCAGCGGACGGACAGGGCCGAACACTGAAGCTTTCTTT. This codes for CASGRTGPNTEAFF.

V is TRBV30 and J is TRBJ2-2, with unresolved D. V lost 4 bases to trimming and J lost 6 bases, with 12 bases between them. In germline, CDR1 is GTSNPN, CDR2 SVGIG (reference sequence). The CDR3 runs to 13 residues. The CDR3 region has the DNA TGTGCCTGGAATTTGGACCTGGCCGGGGAGCTGTTTTTT. As protein: CAWNLDLAGELFF.

The rearrangement links TRBV27 to TRBJ2-1; tentatively, D is TRBD1 (7 bases). This CDR3 is built from 13 residues. Germline loops: CDR1 MNHEY, CDR2 SMNVEV (reference sequence). V lost 4 bases and J lost 12, with 16 bases in between. The CDR3 DNA reads as TGTGCCAGCAGTTATATCGGGCAGGGGGGGCAGTTCTTC. It codes for CASSYIGQGGQFF.

This chain connects TRBV28 to TRBJ2-5, with D tentatively TRBD1 or TRBD2 (5 bases each). The better agreement between TRBJ2-7 and the DNA end casts doubt on the J call. The CDR3 loop spans 17 amino acids. Germline values: CDR1 MDHEN, CDR2 SYDVKM. CDR3 protein: CASSFPSYQGASYEQYF. CDR3 in DNA: TGTGCCAGCAGTTTCCCCTCTTATCAGGGAGCGTCCTACGAGCAGTACTTC.

V gene TRBV6-1 combines with J gene TRBJ2-7, with a tentative D call TRBD1 (7 bases). Looked up from germline, CDR1 is MNHNS and CDR2 is SASEGT. Trimming pared 5 bases from V and 3 bases from J, leaving 11 bases between. The CDR3 sequence is 13 residues long. Here the CDR3 DNA reads TGTGCCAGCAGTCTGCGGGACAGCTACGAGCAGTACTTC. Translating it yields CASSLRDSYEQYF.

The V and J genes are TRBV30 and TRBJ2-2; D remains unclear. Trimming cost V 4 bases and J 5 bases, with 5 bases left between them. The CDR3 spans 11 residues. From germline, CDR1 is GTSNPN and CDR2 SVGIG (reference sequence). The CDR3 loop is CAWKVTGELFF. CDR3 in DNA: TGTGCCTGGAAGGTGACCGGGGAGCTGTTTTTT.

The J gene is TRBJ1-2, the V gene TRBV6-5; D is possibly TRBD1 (5 bases). CDR3 length equals 11 residues. Germline assignment: CDR1 MNHEY and CDR2 SVGAGI. Trimming took 4 bases from V and 8 from J, leaving 8 bases between them. The CDR3 DNA reads as TGTGCCAGCAGTTGGGGGACCGGCTACACCTTC. Amino acids: CASSWGTGYTF.

J is TRBJ2-1 and V is TRBV4-1; D is unresolved. Germline V gene sequence: CDR1 MGHRA, CDR2 YSYEKL. With 0 bases removed from V and 0 bases from J, the gap between germline ends came to 12 bases. There are 17 residues in the CDR3. CDR3 nucleotide sequence: TGCGCCAGCAGCCAAGAGTATAGTCCCAGCTCCTACAATGAGCAGTTCTTC. Translated: CASSQEYSPSSYNEQFF.

CDR3 nucleotides: TGTGCCAGCAGCCTACCGGGACTAGCGTCCGGGGAGCTGTTTTTT. As protein: CASSLPGLASGELFF. The chain links TRBV5-4 to TRBJ2-2; 10 nucleotides line up with TRBD2. Trimming took 4 bases from V and 6 from J; bases not matched to a gene: 6. This CDR3 is built from 15 residues. Looked up from germline, CDR1 is SGHNT and CDR2 is YYREEE (reference sequence).

The J gene is TRBJ2-3, the V gene TRBV27; 7 nucleotides line up with TRBD1. The CDR3 totals 15 residues. Germline values: CDR1 MNHEY, CDR2 SMNVEV (reference sequence). Unmatched junction bases numbered 7, after V lost 5 bases and J lost 2 bases. The DNA of the CDR3 is TGTGCCAGCAGTGTCGAGGGGGCTTTCACAGATACGCAGTATTTT. Translating it yields CASSVEGAFTDTQYF.

The chain recombines TRBV7-3 with TRBJ2-7, with a possible D match to TRBD1 (5 bases). Trimming removed 5 bases at V and 6 bases at J, with 17 bases between. There are 14 residues in the CDR3. CDR1 is SGHTA, CDR2 FQGTGA, per germline. CDR3 in amino acids: CASSPSVGVGEQYF. The CDR3 nucleotides read TGTGCCAGCAGCCCCTCGGTAGGGGTTGGCGAGCAGTACTTC.

This clone was counted a single time. V usage is TRBV5-1 and J usage is TRBJ2-7; a weak D match, TRBD1 (6 bases). CDR1 SGHRS and CDR2 YFSETQ come from the germline V gene. This CDR3 is built from 14 residues. Trimming removed 0 bases from V and 2 bases from J, with 9 bases in between. CDR3 residues: CASSLVQGPYEQYF. In nucleotides, the CDR3 is TGCGCCAGCAGCTTGGTACAGGGCCCCTACGAGCAGTACTTC.

CDR3 residues: CASLGARRLGEQFF. CDR3 nucleotide sequence: TGCGCCAGCCTGGGGGCTCGTCGGTTGGGTGAGCAGTTCTTC. The J gene is TRBJ2-1, the V gene TRBV10-2, with D maybe TRBD1 (6 bases). The germline gives CDR1 WSHSY, CDR2 SAAADI. The CDR3 consists of 14 residues. The V gene lost 8 bases and the J gene lost 9 bases, with 20 bases spanning the gap.

The chain uses TRBV12-5 and TRBJ2-7, with unresolved D. The ends were cut back, 5 bases at V and 5 bases at J, with 19 bases in the middle. CDR3 length equals 15 residues. In germline, CDR1 is LGHNT, CDR2 FRNRAP. The CDR3 loop is CASGNDIDLPDEQYF. DNA of the CDR3: TGTGCTAGTGGTAACGACATCGATCTACCAGACGAGCAGTACTTC.

The genes are TRBV5-1 and TRBJ2-1; TRBD2 matches at 8 bases. The V gene end was trimmed by 1 base and the J gene end by 1 base; junction bases not matched to a gene: 7. The CDR3 loop spans 17 amino acids. Germline CDR1 is SGHRS and CDR2 is YFSETQ. The CDR3 DNA reads as TGCGCCAGCAGCTTGTTGGCGGGAGGCCTTTCCTACAATGAGCAGTTCTTC. It is translated as CASSLLAGGLSYNEQFF.

The chain uses TRBV5-1 and TRBJ2-5; TRBD1 matches at 7 bases. This CDR3 is 15 amino acids long. Germline V gives CDR1 SGHRS, CDR2 YFSETQ. V lost 2 bases to trimming and J lost 2 bases; unmatched junction nucleotides: 6. The CDR3 DNA reads TGCGCCAGCAGCTTTACAGGGGCAGGGCAAGAGACCCAGTACTTC. Its protein is CASSFTGAGQETQYF.

The gene calls are TRBV5-4 and TRBJ1-4, with TRBD1 as a possible D gene (6 bases). This CDR3 comprises 14 residues. Trimming left V 4 bases short and J 5 bases short, with 12 bases between. Looked up from germline, CDR1 is SGHNT and CDR2 is YYREEE (reference sequence). The CDR3 DNA is TGTGCCAGCAGCCAGGACAGAATAAATGAAAAACTGTTTTTT. It encodes CASSQDRINEKLFF. The full variable domain, in which reference TRBV5-4 and TRBJ1-4 provide the parts outside the CDR3, is ETGVTQSPTHLIKTRGQQVTLRCSSQSGHNTVSWYQQALGQGPQFIFQYYREEENGRGNFPPRFSGLQFPNYSSELNVNALELDDSALYLCASSQDRINEKLFFGSGTQLSVL.

The chain couples TRBV7-9 to TRBJ1-1; D might be TRBD1 (5 bases). Looked up from germline, CDR1 is SEHNR and CDR2 is FQNEAQ (reference sequence). V was trimmed by 5 bases and J by 4 bases, leaving 17 bases between them. The CDR3 has 15 residues. DNA of the CDR3: TGTGCCAGCAGCCGGTCAGGGTTTGGGGGCACTGAAGCTTTCTTT. The encoded protein is CASSRSGFGGTEAFF.

The gene calls are TRBV6-6 and TRBJ2-7, with D perhaps TRBD2 (6 bases). V dropped 7 bases and J dropped 6 bases, with 22 bases sitting between them. The V gene's germline CDR1 is MNHNY and CDR2 SVGAGI (reference sequence). This CDR3 region has 15 residues. The CDR3 nucleotides read TGTGCCAGCACCTTTACGGACGGGAGAAATTTCGAGCAGTACTTC. Its protein product is CASTFTDGRNFEQYF.

The CDR3 loop reads CASSLAAGPEQFF. Written as DNA, the CDR3 is TGCGCCAGCAGCTTGGCCGCCGGACCTGAGCAGTTCTTC. The chain joins TRBV5-1 to TRBJ2-1; D uncertain. The length of the CDR3 is 13 residues. Germline CDR1 SGHRS, CDR2 YFSETQ. V dropped 0 bases and J dropped 9 bases, with 10 bases sitting between them.

This sequence joins TRBV28 and TRBJ2-1, with TRBD2 matching over 9 bases. V dropped 5 bases and J dropped 8; count of bases not matched to a gene: 7. The CDR3 contains 14 residues. The germline gives CDR1 MDHEN, CDR2 SYDVKM. The CDR3, as DNA: TGTGCCAGCAGTGTTAGCGGGAGTCAGGATGAGCAGTTCTTC. Translating gives CASSVSGSQDEQFF.

The V and J genes are TRBV27 and TRBJ2-1, with a tentative D call TRBD2 (6 bases). This CDR3 spans 15 amino acids. Trimming stripped 2 bases from V and 9 bases from J, with 17 bases between. CDR1 is MNHEY and CDR2 is SMNVEV in the germline V gene (reference sequence). Here the CDR3 reads CASSLGLTGESEQFF. The CDR3 nucleotides are TGTGCCAGCAGTTTAGGTCTGACGGGAGAGAGTGAGCAGTTCTTC.

The chain has TRBV19 and TRBJ1-2; D uncertain. Per germline, CDR1 LNHDA and CDR2 SQIVND (reference sequence). Trimming removed 1 base from V and 7 bases from J, with 7 bases in between. The CDR3 spans 12 residues. CDR3 sequence reads: CASSIVGRGYTF. The CDR3 coding sequence is TGTGCCAGTAGTATAGTGGGTCGTGGCTACACCTTC.

The chain links TRBV25-1 to TRBJ1-1, with 10 bases matching TRBD1. The CDR3 loop spans 15 amino acids. V lost 1 base to trimming and J lost 5 bases; unmatched junction nucleotides: 4. In germline, CDR1 is MGHDK, CDR2 SYGVNS. Here the CDR3 DNA reads TGTGCCAGCAGTGAATGGACAGGGGGGGAGACTGAAGCTTTCTTT. Translated, it gives CASSEWTGGETEAFF.

This clone was found once. The chain combines TRBV5-1 with TRBJ2-5, with D perhaps assigned TRBD1 or TRBD2 (5 bases each). CDR3 size: 14 residues. Germline-derived CDR1 and CDR2 are SGHRS and YFSETQ. Trimming stripped 4 bases from V and 2 bases from J, with 12 bases between. CDR3 amino acids: CASSPREGQETQYF. DNA of the CDR3: TGCGCCAGCAGCCCAAGAGAGGGGCAAGAGACCCAGTACTTC.

The CDR3 loop is CASSFPVPDRGYQPQHF. DNA for the CDR3: TGTGCCAGCAGTTTCCCCGTCCCAGACAGGGGGTACCAGCCCCAGCATTTT. The J gene is TRBJ1-5, the V gene TRBV28; 9 positions agree with TRBD1. The V and J ends lost 3 bases and 7 bases, in that order; junction bases with no gene match: 13. Germline CDR1 is MDHEN and CDR2 is SYDVKM. CDR3 length: 17 residues.

This clone was counted once. The chain combines TRBV6-6 with TRBJ2-3, with D tentatively TRBD1 (5 bases). Trimming took off 7 bases at V and 0 bases at J, with 14 bases between the two ends. This CDR3 has 15 residues. Germline lookup yields CDR1 MNHNY and CDR2 SVGAGI (reference sequence). In DNA, the CDR3 is TGTGCCAGCAATAGACAGTTATCTAGCACAGATACGCAGTATTTT. Amino acids: CASNRQLSSTDTQYF.

V is TRBV5-1 and J is TRBJ2-1; a possible D gene is TRBD2 (5 bases). V dropped 4 bases and J dropped 0 bases, with 14 bases sitting between them. This CDR3 comprises 16 residues. Looked up from germline, CDR1 is SGHRS and CDR2 is YFSETQ. CDR3 in amino acids: CASSRDYDRSYNEQFF. In nucleotides, the CDR3 is TGCGCCAGCAGCAGAGACTACGACCGCTCCTACAATGAGCAGTTCTTC.